Listed below are T cell receptor beta chains from one sample, sequenced in a study of blood T cell repertoires in COVID-19. Clones were sequenced by immunoSEQ multiplex PCR, and TCRdb holds only the in-frame ones, with some missing. The sample has 80,000 or so clones, about 80% seen once. Material: peripheral blood. The receptors originated from a woman in her seventies with acute or convalescent COVID-19. CDR3s include the opening cysteine and the closing phenylalanine or tryptophan.

CDR3: CASSQASWTDTQYF; J: TRBJ2-3; V: TRBV28
CDR3: CASSSYETSGQDTQYF; J: TRBJ2-3; V: TRBV7-6
CDR3: CASSLGGGVGSYEQYF; J: TRBJ2-7; V: TRBV5-8
CDR3: CASSSPGTGDYEQYF; J: TRBJ2-7; V: TRBV5-1
CDR3: CASSLTSGTQETQYF; J: TRBJ2-5; V: TRBV7-3
CDR3: CASSLAGGVNEQFF; J: TRBJ2-1; V: TRBV25-1
CDR3: CASTPAGTRGYEAFF; J: TRBJ1-1; V: TRBV19
CDR3: CAKKRGTEAFF; J: TRBJ1-1; V: TRBV3-1/TRBV3-2
CDR3: CASSVGASGSTDTQYF; J: TRBJ2-3; V: TRBV9
CDR3: CASSYRVNTEAFF; J: TRBJ1-1; V: TRBV19
CDR3: CASTLGGANGLSTEAFF; J: TRBJ1-1; V: TRBV4-3
CDR3: CASSTHLDREGSNTGELFF; J: TRBJ2-2; V: TRBV6-2/TRBV6-3
CDR3: CASSQTGGTEAFF; J: TRBJ1-1; V: TRBV6-2/TRBV6-3
CDR3: CASSLTGGDTEAFF; J: TRBJ1-1; V: TRBV7-6
CDR3: CASRSGLAGGSSYNEQFF; J: TRBJ2-1; V: TRBV5-1
CDR3: CASSEGASYNEQFF; J: TRBJ2-1; V: TRBV5-4
CDR3: CASSLEPGDYTGELFF; J: TRBJ2-2; V: TRBV4-1
CDR3: CASSYGERMNTEAFF; J: TRBJ1-1; V: TRBV6-5
CDR3: CAISSYLTSGGANEQFF; J: TRBJ2-1; V: TRBV10-3
CDR3: CASSYYWQGYGYTF; J: TRBJ1-2; V: TRBV6-2/TRBV6-3
CDR3: CASSGAGTSGYNEQFF; J: TRBJ2-1; V: TRBV7-3
CDR3: CASSKDTNTEAFF; J: TRBJ1-1; V: TRBV11-3
CDR3: CASSSIAGGKETQYF; J: TRBJ2-5; V: TRBV5-4
CDR3: CASSEALRDREKLFF; J: TRBJ1-4; V: TRBV2
CDR3: CASSLGPSRVLYTQYF; J: TRBJ2-3; V: TRBV11-2
CDR3: CASSLDLRGGLSYEQYF; J: TRBJ2-7; V: TRBV11-3
CDR3: CASSTGTREYNEQFF; J: TRBJ2-1; V: TRBV5-8
CDR3: CASSFSGAVYEQYF; J: TRBJ2-7; V: TRBV27
CDR3: CASSLAPSGQPQHF; J: TRBJ1-5; V: TRBV7-8
CDR3: CASTDRGLAAYEQYF; J: TRBJ2-7; V: TRBV7-8
CDR3: CASSTFRTGALNSPLHF; J: TRBJ1-6; V: TRBV19
CDR3: CASSFTTGKSQTQYF; J: TRBJ2-5; V: TRBV27
CDR3: CASSQDYGTFGEQYF; J: TRBJ2-7; V: TRBV4-3
CDR3: CASSIDRSGGGNEQFF; J: TRBJ2-1; V: TRBV19
CDR3: CASSQQGANEQFF; J: TRBJ2-1; V: TRBV4-2